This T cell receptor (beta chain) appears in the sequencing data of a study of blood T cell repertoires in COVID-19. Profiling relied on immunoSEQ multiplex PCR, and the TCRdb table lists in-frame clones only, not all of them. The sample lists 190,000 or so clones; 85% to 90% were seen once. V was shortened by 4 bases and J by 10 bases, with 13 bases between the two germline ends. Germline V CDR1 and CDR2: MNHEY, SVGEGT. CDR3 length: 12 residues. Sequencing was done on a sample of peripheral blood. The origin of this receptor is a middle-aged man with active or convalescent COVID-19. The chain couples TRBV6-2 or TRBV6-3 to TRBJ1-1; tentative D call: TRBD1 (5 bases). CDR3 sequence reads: CASSLGRVRAFF. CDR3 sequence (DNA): TGTGCCAGCAGTTTGGGCAGGGTTAGAGCTTTCTTT.